The rows below give T cell receptor beta chains drawn from one sample of a study of T cells in Graves' hyperthyroidism and ophthalmopathy. TCRdb analysed the multiplex PCR reads with MiXCR anew, one entry per CDR3 protein. Here the sample spans 310,000 or so distinct CDR3 sequences, about a sixth being singletons. The sample comprised blood. The receptor set was obtained from a woman in her sixties or seventies with Graves' ophthalmopathy. CDR3s include the opening cysteine and the closing phenylalanine or tryptophan. Fields, in order: clone size, D gene, J gene, V gene, CDR3 protein, CDR3 DNA. A D gene is named only where the DNA matches it firmly. Size is omitted from some rows. Given values are once, few, many or a class for expanded clones.

- | TRBD1 | TRBJ2-5 | TRBV5-5 | CASSLGTGRTQYF | TGTGCCAGCAGCCTAGGGACAGGAAGGACCCAGTACTTC
many | TRBD2 | TRBJ2-3 | TRBV18 | CASSQKLAASTDTQYF | TGTGCCAGCTCACAAAAACTAGCGGCTAGCACAGATACGCAGTATTTT
many | - | TRBJ1-2 | TRBV27 | CASSRYTTGNYGYTF | TGTGCCAGCAGCCGATACACGACAGGAAACTATGGCTACACCTTC
many | - | TRBJ1-4 | TRBV7-9 | CASRAAESNEKLFF | TGTGCCAGCAGGGCCGCAGAATCTAATGAAAAACTGTTTTTT
many | - | TRBJ2-3 | TRBV7-2 | CASSLVSGTGSRTDTQYF | TGTGCCAGCAGCTTAGTCTCTGGTACGGGGTCTCGCACAGATACGCAGTATTTT
many | - | TRBJ2-2 | TRBV3-1 | CASSQDVDYTGELFF | TGTGCCAGCAGCCAAGATGTGGACTACACCGGGGAGCTGTTTTTT
few | - | TRBJ1-5 | TRBV7-9 | CASTAAGQPQHF | TGTGCCAGCACTGCCGCCGGTCAGCCCCAGCATTTT
many | TRBD2 | TRBJ2-3 | TRBV5-1 | CASSFSGVSTDTQYF | TGCGCCAGCAGTTTTAGCGGGGTTAGCACAGATACGCAGTATTTT
many | TRBD2 | TRBJ2-3 | TRBV2 | CASRTSVFRDTQYF | TGTGCCAGCCGGACTAGTGTGTTCAGAGATACGCAGTATTTT
few | TRBD1 | TRBJ1-1 | TRBV4-3 | CASSQPSRGFSRGTEAFF | TGCGCCAGCAGCCAACCAAGCAGGGGGTTCTCTAGGGGCACTGAAGCTTTCTTT
many | TRBD2 | TRBJ2-7 | TRBV3-1 | CASSQDRASGAYEQYF | TGTGCCAGCAGCCAAGATAGGGCTAGCGGCGCCTACGAGCAGTACTTC
- | - | TRBJ1-2 | TRBV7-8 | CASSPRESKDGYTF | TGTGCCAGCAGCCCGCGGGAGTCGAAGGATGGCTACACCTTC
few | TRBD1 | TRBJ2-5 | TRBV10-3 | CAIRQGGSETQYF | TGTGCCATCCGACAGGGCGGGTCGGAGACCCAGTACTTC